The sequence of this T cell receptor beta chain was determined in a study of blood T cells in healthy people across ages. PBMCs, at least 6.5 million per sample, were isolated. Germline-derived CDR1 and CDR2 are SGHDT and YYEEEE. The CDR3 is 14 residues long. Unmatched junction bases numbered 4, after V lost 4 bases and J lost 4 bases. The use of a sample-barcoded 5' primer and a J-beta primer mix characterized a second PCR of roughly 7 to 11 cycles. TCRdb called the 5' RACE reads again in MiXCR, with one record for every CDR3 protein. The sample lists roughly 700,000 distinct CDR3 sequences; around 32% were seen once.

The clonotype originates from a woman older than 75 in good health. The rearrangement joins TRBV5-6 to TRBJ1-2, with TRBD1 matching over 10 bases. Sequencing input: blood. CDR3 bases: TGTGCCAGCAGCCCGGGACAGGGGACCTATGGCTACACCTTC. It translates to CASSPGQGTYGYTF.